These 12 T cell receptor beta chains came from one sample sequenced in a study of PD-1 blockade in classical Hodgkin lymphoma. The assay was immunoSEQ multiplex PCR, and TCRdb's table has in-frame clones only and misses some. The data show more than 30,000 clones, 76% seen once. Every patient experienced relapse after autologous stem cell transplantation, and brentuximab vedotin exposure varied. Sequencing was performed on peripheral blood mononuclear cells (PBMCs), taken before the second cycle of nivolumab. The receptor set was obtained from a human donor with classical Hodgkin lymphoma.

The chain uses TRBV7-9 and TRBJ2-3; TRBD2 matches at 10 bases. Unmatched junction bases numbered 7, after V lost 6 bases and J lost 1 base. The CDR3 is 16 residues long. Germline CDR1 is SEHNR and CDR2 is FQNEAQ (reference sequence). The CDR3 sequence is CASRPSGGAGTDTQYF. The CDR3 coding sequence is TGTGCCAGCAGACCAAGCGGGGGGGCCGGCACAGATACGCAGTATTTT.

The gene calls are TRBV19 and TRBJ2-7; 9 positions match TRBD2. CDR1 is LNHDA, CDR2 SQIVND, per germline (reference sequence). The CDR3 is 12 amino acids. The CDR3 DNA follows: TGTGCTGCGGGGGGGGTCCCCTACGAGCAGTACTTC. Its protein is CAAGGVPYEQYF.

The J gene is TRBJ2-6, the V gene TRBV19, with TRBD2 as a possible D gene (6 bases). Looked up from germline, CDR1 is LNHDA and CDR2 is SQIVND (reference sequence). The CDR3 totals 14 residues. V lost 7 bases, J lost 2 bases, and 9 bases lay in between. The CDR3 is CASTPGAGANVLTF. The CDR3 DNA reads as TGTGCCAGTACCCCGGGGGCTGGGGCCAACGTCCTGACTTTC.

The chain links TRBV7-2 to TRBJ1-3; D may be TRBD1 (6 bases). Trimming took off 1 base at V and 0 bases at J, with 13 bases between the two ends. The CDR3 is 17 residues long. CDR1 and CDR2 from the germline V gene are SGHTA and FQGNSA. The CDR3 reads CASSLEGGSASGNTIYF. The CDR3 DNA reads TGTGCCAGCAGCTTAGAGGGGGGGTCGGCCTCTGGAAACACCATATATTTT.

This chain's CDR3 is CAYPGGRGDIDTQYF. As DNA, the CDR3 is TGTGCTTACCCGGGGGGGCGGGGGGATATAGATACGCAGTATTTT. The chain uses TRBV30 and TRBJ2-3; 8 bases fit TRBD2. Germline V lookup: CDR1 GTSNPN, CDR2 SVGIG (reference sequence). The CDR3 totals 15 residues.

The CDR3 nucleotides are TGTGCCAGCAGCAAAAGGACAGGAGGGGGGAGCAATCAGCCCCAGCATTTT. It is translated as CASSKRTGGGSNQPQHF. The gene calls are TRBV21-1 and TRBJ1-5; the table gives TRBD1 as D, unverified against the DNA. TRBV21-1 is labeled a pseudogene. CDR3 length: 17 amino acids.

The rearrangement joins TRBV2 to TRBJ2-1; 11 bases line up with TRBD1. Germline V gene sequence: CDR1 SNHLY, CDR2 FYNNEI. This CDR3 contains 19 residues. The ends lost 6 bases at V and 3 bases at J; junction bases unmatched: 16. CDR3 DNA sequence: TGTGCCAGCAGAGGCCCGGGACAGGGGGTTACTAATCGCTACAATGAGCAGTTCTTC. Translation gives CASRGPGQGVTNRYNEQFF.

The table lists this clone with a count of one. This could be a read error, since a much larger clone is one nucleotide away. The chain couples TRBV5-6 to TRBJ2-4, with 9 bases identical to TRBD1. The junction had 8 bases not matched to a gene; V was cut back by 9 bases and J by 7 bases. The CDR3 contains 13 residues. CDR1 is SGHDT and CDR2 is YYEEEE in the germline V gene. CDR3 coding DNA: TGTGCCACAAGAACCGGGACAGGGAACATTCAGTACTTC. It specifies CATRTGTGNIQYF.

The J gene is TRBJ2-7, the V gene TRBV21-1; TRBD2, the table's D call, lacks a check against the DNA. TRBV21-1 is noted as a pseudogene. The CDR3 extends over 15 amino acids. CDR3 DNA sequence: TGTGCCAGCAGCCGGGGGACGGGCGAGGGTTACGAGCAGTACTTC. Translated: CASSRGTGEGYEQYF.

This rearrangement joins TRBV5-6 to TRBJ1-1; weak D call: TRBD1 (5 bases). Germline V gives CDR1 SGHDT, CDR2 YYEEEE. This CDR3 region has 12 residues. Trimming removed 4 bases from V and 7 bases from J, with 11 bases in between. As DNA, the CDR3 is TGTGCCAGCAGCGAGGGCGACAGTGAAGCTTTCTTT. It yields the protein CASSEGDSEAFF. Drawing the rest from reference TRBV5-6 and TRBJ1-1, the complete variable domain is DAGVTQSPTHLIKTRGQQVTLRCSPKSGHDTVSWYQQALGQGPQFIFQYYEEEERQRGNFPDRFSGHQFPNYSSELNVNALLLGDSALYLCASSEGDSEAFFGQGTRLTVV.

The chain couples TRBV9 to TRBJ2-7; TRBD1 might be the D (7 bases). The V end was cut by 4 bases, the J end by 3 bases, with 17 bases between. The CDR3 spans 15 residues. Per the germline V gene, CDR1 is SGDLS and CDR2 is YYNGEE. CDR3 region: CASSLAVGQFYEQYF. The CDR3 nucleotides are TGTGCCAGCAGCTTAGCGGTGGGACAGTTCTACGAGCAGTACTTC.

This chain connects TRBV5-7 to TRBJ2-6, with D perhaps TRBD1 (6 bases). TRBV5-7 is identified as an open reading frame with a role that is uncertain. The CDR3 is 19 residues long. V was pared by 0 bases and J by 0 bases, with 16 bases between. CDR3 loop: CASSLGGHRVSSGANVLTF. The CDR3 DNA is TGTGCCAGCAGCTTGGGGGGGCACAGGGTAAGCTCTGGGGCCAACGTCCTGACTTTC.